This T cell receptor beta chain emerged from a study of cytomegalovirus exposure and HLA in healthy donors. Germline CDR1 SGHKS, CDR2 YYEKEE (reference sequence). Trimming stripped 6 bases from V and 7 bases from J, with 16 bases between. The CDR3 consists of 13 residues. Sequencing was performed with immunoSEQ multiplex PCR; in TCRdb, only in-frame clones are kept and a portion is missing. The table lists 250,000 to 350,000 clones, more than 75% of them singletons, with about 0.86% in the top ten. The sequence was collected from a woman younger than 35 in good health and CMV-seronegative. The chain carries TRBV5-5 and TRBJ1-1; tentatively, D is TRBD1 (6 bases). Sample: PBMCs. Here the CDR3 reads CASKAWGGIEAFF. CDR3 nucleotide sequence: TGTGCCAGCAAAGCTTGGGGGGGCATTGAAGCTTTCTTT. The whole variable domain, remainder taken from reference TRBV5-5 and TRBJ1-1, is DAGVTQSPTHLIKTRGQQVTLRCSPISGHKSVSWYQQVLGQGPQFIFQYYEKEERGRGNFPDRFSARQFPNYSSELNVNALLLGDSALYLCASKAWGGIEAFFGQGTRLTVV.